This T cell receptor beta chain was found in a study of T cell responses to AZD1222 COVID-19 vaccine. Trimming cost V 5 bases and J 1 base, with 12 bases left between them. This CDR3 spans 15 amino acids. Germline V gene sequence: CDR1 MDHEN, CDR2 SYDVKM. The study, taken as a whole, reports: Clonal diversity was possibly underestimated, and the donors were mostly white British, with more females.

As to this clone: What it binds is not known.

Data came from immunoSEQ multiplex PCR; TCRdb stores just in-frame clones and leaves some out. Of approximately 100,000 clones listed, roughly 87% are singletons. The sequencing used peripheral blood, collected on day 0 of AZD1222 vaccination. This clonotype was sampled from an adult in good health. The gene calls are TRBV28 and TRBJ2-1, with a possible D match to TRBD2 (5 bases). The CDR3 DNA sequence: TGTGCCAGCAGTCGGCCAGCGGTTTCCTACAATGAGCAGTTCTTC. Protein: CASSRPAVSYNEQFF.